This T cell receptor beta chain was sequenced in a study of T cell responses to AZD1222 COVID-19 vaccine. This CDR3 contains 13 residues. Trimming cost V 3 bases and J 2 bases, with 7 bases left between them. CDR1 is LGHNT, CDR2 FRNRAP, per germline. Only in-frame clones appear in the TCRdb table, and some are missing; sequencing was by immunoSEQ multiplex PCR. Of tens of thousands of clones detected, 80% to 90% appear once; the ten largest clones hold roughly 6.3%. This clonotype was sampled from an adult in good health. V usage is TRBV12-5 and J usage is TRBJ1-2; no reliable D call. Sequenced here: peripheral blood, sampled on day 0 of AZD1222 vaccination. The CDR3 loop is CASGFKANYGYTF. As DNA, the CDR3 is TGTGCTAGTGGTTTTAAGGCCAACTATGGCTACACCTTC. The entire variable domain, with the rest obtained from reference TRBV12-5 and TRBJ1-2, is as follows: DARVTQTPRHKVTEMGQEVTMRCQPILGHNTVFWYRQTMMQGLELLAYFRNRAPLDDSGMPKDRFSAEMPDATLATLKIQPSEPRDSAVYFCASGFKANYGYTFGSGTRLTVV.